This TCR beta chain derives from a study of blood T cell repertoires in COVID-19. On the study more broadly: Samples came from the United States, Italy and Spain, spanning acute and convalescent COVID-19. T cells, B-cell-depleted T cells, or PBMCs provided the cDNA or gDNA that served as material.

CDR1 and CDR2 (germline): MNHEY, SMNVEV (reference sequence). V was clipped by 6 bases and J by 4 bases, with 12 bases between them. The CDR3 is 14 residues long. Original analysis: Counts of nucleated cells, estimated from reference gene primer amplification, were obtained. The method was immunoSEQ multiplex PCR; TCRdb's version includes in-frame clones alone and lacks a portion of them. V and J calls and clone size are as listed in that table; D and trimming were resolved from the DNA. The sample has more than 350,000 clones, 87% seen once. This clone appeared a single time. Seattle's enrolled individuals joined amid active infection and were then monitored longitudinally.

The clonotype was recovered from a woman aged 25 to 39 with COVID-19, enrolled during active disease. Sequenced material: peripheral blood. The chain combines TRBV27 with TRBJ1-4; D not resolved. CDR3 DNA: TGTGCCAGCAGGGGAGCAACCTATAATGAAAAACTGTTTTTT. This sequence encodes CASRGATYNEKLFF.